The TCR beta chain under discussion was sequenced for a study of graft-versus-host responses after intestinal transplantation. TCRdb's copy holds only in-frame clones and misses some; the assay was immunoSEQ multiplex PCR. The sample contains approximately 97,000 clones, under 95% of which appear only once. On this clone: Its cognate antigen is unknown.

Study results and limitations: Peak circulating GvH clone levels were associated with early post-transplant HvG declines. High graft-versus-host to host-versus-graft clonal ratios were found in allografts of patients who had graft-donor T cell macrochimerism. GvH clones were found in recipient marrow; some appeared first in ileum or blood.

The CDR3 extends over 14 amino acids. CDR1 MNHEY and CDR2 SMNVEV come from the germline V gene (reference sequence). Losses at the gene ends were 5 bases for V and 4 bases for J; bases not matched to a gene: 7. The receptor's source is a human donor who was the organ donor for an intestinal transplant. Sequencing used unstimulated CD8+ T cells sorted from spleen or lymph node cells, obtained before transplant. V gene TRBV27 combines with J gene TRBJ2-7; 8 bases align to TRBD2. The CDR3 spells CASSPGGTRYEQYF. DNA of the CDR3: TGTGCCAGCAGTCCCGGAGGGACTAGATACGAGCAGTACTTC.